This is a list of T cell receptor beta chains from one sample in a study of blood T cell repertoires in COVID-19. Produced via immunoSEQ multiplex PCR; TCRdb's table is partial and in-frame only. The sample lists roughly 400,000 clones; over 75% were seen once. The sample consisted of PBMCs or T cells enriched from blood (not recorded which). These receptors were obtained from a young woman who had been exposed to COVID-19. Both conserved end residues are part of each CDR3. The order of the fields is clone size, V gene, D gene, J gene, CDR3 protein, CDR3 DNA. The D gene is left open where the match is weak. Clone size is given for some rows only: seen once, a few or many times, or a class if the clone is expanded.

-,TRBV2,-,TRBJ2-3,CASSEAKGGESDTQYF,TGTGCCAGCAGTGAAGCGAAGGGCGGGGAGTCAGATACGCAGTATTTT
-,TRBV3-1/TRBV3-2,-,TRBJ2-2,CASSIRLVPGELFF,TGTGCCAGCAGCATTCGACTCGTCCCCGGGGAGCTGTTTTTT
-,TRBV5-1,-,TRBJ2-7,CASSSLGEQYF,TGCGCCAGCAGCAGTCTAGGCGAGCAGTACTTC
once,TRBV15,TRBD2,TRBJ2-1,CATSRVSSGAVNEQFF,TGTGCCACCAGCAGAGTGAGTAGCGGGGCGGTAAATGAGCAGTTCTTC
-,TRBV27,-,TRBJ1-1,CASSLSGGVNTEAFF,TGTGCCAGCAGTTTATCCGGGGGAGTGAACACTGAAGCTTTCTTT
-,TRBV18,TRBD2,TRBJ2-7,CASSPPGREGYEQYF,TGTGCCAGCTCACCACCTGGACGGGAGGGCTACGAGCAGTACTTC
-,TRBV28,TRBD1,TRBJ1-5,CASSPRTGTNQPQHF,TGTGCCAGCAGTCCACGGACAGGGACCAATCAGCCCCAGCATTTT
-,TRBV24-1,-,TRBJ2-1,CATSDSRQVSSNNEQFF,TGTGCCACCAGTGATTCCCGACAGGTCAGTAGCAACAATGAGCAGTTCTTC
-,TRBV11-3,-,TRBJ2-7,CASSLTSTYEQYF,TGTGCCAGCAGCTTAACATCGACCTACGAGCAGTACTTC
-,TRBV2,-,TRBJ2-1,CASSEQGLSYNEQFF,TGTGCCAGCAGTGAGCAGGGGCTCTCCTACAATGAGCAGTTCTTC
-,TRBV4-1,-,TRBJ2-3,CASSWRETEDTQYF,TGCGCCAGCAGCTGGAGGGAGACGGAAGATACGCAGTATTTT
-,TRBV19,-,TRBJ1-5,CASSIGRGTSEPQHF,TGTGCCAGTAGTATTGGCCGAGGGACATCGGAGCCCCAGCATTTT
-,TRBV7-2,TRBD2,TRBJ2-7,CASSLAAGNYEQYF,TGTGCCAGCAGCTTAGCAGCGGGGAACTACGAGCAGTACTTC
few,TRBV10-1,TRBD2,TRBJ2-1,CASSREGLTDEQFF,TGCGCCAGCAGTCGGGAGGGCCTCACCGATGAGCAGTTCTTC
-,TRBV29-1,TRBD2,TRBJ2-2,CSVAVAGNTGELFF,TGCAGCGTTGCGGTAGCGGGCAACACCGGGGAGCTGTTTTTT
-,TRBV14,TRBD1,TRBJ2-7,CASSRDRGRYEQYF,TGTGCCAGCAGTCGAGACAGGGGGCGATACGAGCAGTACTTC
-,TRBV2,TRBD1,TRBJ2-6,CASSDPGTGLISGANVLTF,TGTGCCAGCAGTGACCCCGGGACAGGGTTGATCTCTGGGGCCAACGTCCTGACTTTC
-,TRBV18,TRBD2,TRBJ2-7,CASSPGRGDYEQYF,TGTGCCAGCTCACCGGGACGGGGGGACTACGAGCAGTACTTC
once,TRBV14,TRBD1,TRBJ2-7,CASSQARTGRSSYEQYF,TGTGCCAGCAGCCAAGCCCGGACAGGGCGAAGCTCCTACGAGCAGTACTTC
-,TRBV12-3/TRBV12-4,-,TRBJ1-2,CASSLSGGFGYTF,TGTGCCAGCAGTTTAAGTGGGGGCTTTGGCTACACCTTC
-,TRBV7-9,TRBD1,TRBJ1-6,CASSRGQGFYNSPLHF,TGTGCCAGCAGCCGAGGACAGGGTTTCTATAATTCACCCCTCCACTTT
-,TRBV6-6,TRBD1,TRBJ1-2,CASSGTGRNYGYTF,TGTGCCAGCAGCGGGACAGGCCGCAACTATGGCTACACCTTC
-,TRBV28,-,TRBJ2-3,CASSLGGATDTQYF,TGTGCCAGCAGTTTAGGGGGGGCCACAGATACGCAGTATTTT
-,TRBV7-9,TRBD2,TRBJ2-2,CASSFLTSGSDTGELFF,TGTGCCAGCAGCTTCCTGACTAGCGGGTCGGACACCGGGGAGCTGTTTTTT
-,TRBV5-6,-,TRBJ1-1,CASSLEWGVNTEAFF,TGTGCCAGCAGCTTGGAGTGGGGGGTGAACACTGAAGCTTTCTTT
-,TRBV30,TRBD1,TRBJ1-5,CAWSEGQGGQPQHF,TGTGCCTGGAGTGAGGGACAGGGCGGTCAGCCCCAGCATTTT
-,TRBV6-6,TRBD2,TRBJ2-2,CASVTSGRTNTGELFF,TGTGCCAGCGTGACTAGCGGGCGGACAAACACCGGGGAGCTGTTTTTT
-,TRBV6-5,-,TRBJ2-7,CASWGRYEQYF,TGTGCCAGCTGGGGCCGCTACGAGCAGTACTTC
-,TRBV27,TRBD2,TRBJ2-2,CASSSLAGFNGELFF,TGTGCCAGCAGTTCTTTAGCGGGATTCAACGGGGAGCTGTTTTTT
once,TRBV12-3/TRBV12-4,-,TRBJ1-2,CASSPSFLGYTF,TGTGCCAGCAGCCCTTCTTTTCTAGGCTACACCTTC
once,TRBV19,-,TRBJ2-1,CASSIGGLNEQFF,TGTGCCAGTAGTATAGGAGGTCTGAATGAGCAGTTCTTC
-,TRBV3-1/TRBV3-2,-,TRBJ2-7,CASSPDFYEQYF,TGTGCCAGCAGCCCGGACTTCTACGAGCAGTACTTC
-,TRBV11-3,TRBD2,TRBJ2-1,CASSILGTSPLEQFF,TGTGCCAGCAGCATCCTCGGGACTAGCCCCCTTGAGCAGTTCTTC
once,TRBV5-1,-,TRBJ2-2,CASSLFSQGGPTGELFF,TGCGCCAGCAGCTTGTTCTCCCAGGGGGGCCCCACCGGGGAGCTGTTTTTT
-,TRBV6-5,-,TRBJ1-6,CASTRDSLENSPLHF,TGTGCCAGCACCAGAGACAGTCTGGAAAATTCACCCCTCCACTTT
-,TRBV18,TRBD2,TRBJ2-7,CASSPPSGLAGDGYEQYF,TGTGCCAGCTCACCACCTTCGGGACTAGCGGGAGACGGGTACGAGCAGTACTTC
once,TRBV28,TRBD1,TRBJ1-4,CASSLPDRDSSPHNEKLFF,TGTGCCAGCAGTTTACCCGACAGGGACAGTTCCCCTCATAATGAAAAACTGTTTTTT
-,TRBV11-2,TRBD1,TRBJ2-7,CASSKGQDHEQYF,TGTGCCAGCAGCAAAGGACAGGATCACGAGCAGTACTTC